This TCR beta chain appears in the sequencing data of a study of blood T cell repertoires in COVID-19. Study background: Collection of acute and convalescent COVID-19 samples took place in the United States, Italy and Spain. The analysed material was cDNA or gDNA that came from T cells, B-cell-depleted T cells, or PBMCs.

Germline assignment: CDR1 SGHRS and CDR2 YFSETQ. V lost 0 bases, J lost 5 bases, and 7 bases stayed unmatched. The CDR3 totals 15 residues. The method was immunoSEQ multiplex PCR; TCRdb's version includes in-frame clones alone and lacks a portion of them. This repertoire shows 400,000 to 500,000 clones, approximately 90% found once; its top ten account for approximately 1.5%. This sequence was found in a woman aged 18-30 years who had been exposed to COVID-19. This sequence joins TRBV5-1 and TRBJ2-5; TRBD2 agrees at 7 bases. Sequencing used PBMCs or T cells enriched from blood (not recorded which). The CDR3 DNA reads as TGCGCCAGCAGCTTGGCAAGCGGGGAAGGGGAGACCCAGTACTTC. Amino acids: CASSLASGEGETQYF.